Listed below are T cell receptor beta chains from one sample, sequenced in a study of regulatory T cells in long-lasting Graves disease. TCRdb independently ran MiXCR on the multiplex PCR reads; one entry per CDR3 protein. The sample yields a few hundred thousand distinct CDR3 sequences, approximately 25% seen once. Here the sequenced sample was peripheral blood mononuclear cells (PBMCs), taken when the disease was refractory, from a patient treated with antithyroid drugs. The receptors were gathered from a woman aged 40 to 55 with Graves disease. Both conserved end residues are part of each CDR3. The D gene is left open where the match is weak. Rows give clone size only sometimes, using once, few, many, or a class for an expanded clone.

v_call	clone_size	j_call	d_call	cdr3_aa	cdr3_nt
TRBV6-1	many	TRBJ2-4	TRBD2	CASRRSGVAKNIQYF	TGTGCCAGCAGGCGTAGCGGGGTAGCCAAAAACATTCAGTACTTC
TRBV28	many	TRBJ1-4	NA	CASSPHSQVEKLFF	TGTGCCAGCAGCCCCCATTCACAGGTCGAAAAACTGTTTTTT
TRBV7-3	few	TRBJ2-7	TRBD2	CASSALQVFGLAGDDSYEQYF	TGTGCCAGCAGCGCGTTACAGGTTTTCGGTCTAGCGGGAGACGATTCCTACGAGCAGTACTTC
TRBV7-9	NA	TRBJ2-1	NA	CASSLNNYNEQFF	TGTGCCAGCAGCTTGAATAACTACAATGAGCAGTTCTTC
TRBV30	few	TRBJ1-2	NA	CAWSRLGLPEGGYTF	TGTGCCTGGAGTAGGCTGGGACTGCCGGAGGGAGGCTACACCTTC
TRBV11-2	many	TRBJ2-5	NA	CASSLGGRETQYF	TGTGCCAGCAGTTTAGGAGGGAGAGAGACCCAGTACTTC
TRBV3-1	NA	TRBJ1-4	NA	CASSHLTNEKLFF	TGTGCCAGCAGTCACCTGACCAATGAAAAACTGTTTTTT
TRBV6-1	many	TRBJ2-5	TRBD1	CASSEAGTGKETQYF	TGTGCCAGCAGTGAAGCCGGGACAGGGAAAGAGACCCAGTACTTC
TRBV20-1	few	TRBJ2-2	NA	CSARNFRGTGELFF	TGCAGTGCTAGAAATTTCAGGGGAACCGGGGAGCTGTTTTTT
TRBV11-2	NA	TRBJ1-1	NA	CASSPGFSRRLNTEAFF	TGTGCCAGCAGCCCAGGTTTTTCGAGGCGCTTGAACACTGAAGCTTTCTTT
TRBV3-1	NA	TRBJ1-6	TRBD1	CASSPGQVNSPLHF	TGTGCCAGCAGCCCCGGACAGGTTAATTCACCCCTCCACTTT
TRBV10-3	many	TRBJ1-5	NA	CAISDDTVGQPQHF	TGTGCCATCAGTGATGACACGGTAGGTCAGCCCCAGCATTTT
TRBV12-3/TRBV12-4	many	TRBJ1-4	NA	CASRRRETNEKLFF	TGTGCCAGCCGGCGGAGGGAAACTAATGAAAAACTGTTTTTT
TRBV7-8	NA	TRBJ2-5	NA	CASSLASREAQYF	TGTGCCAGCAGCTTGGCTAGCAGGGAGGCCCAGTACTTC
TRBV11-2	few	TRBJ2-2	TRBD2	CASSLWVMGGNGELFF	TGTGCCAGCAGCTTATGGGTGATGGGAGGGAACGGGGAGCTGTTTTTT
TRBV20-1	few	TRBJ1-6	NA	CSARRPNSPLHF	TGCAGTGCCCGCCGTCCGAATTCACCCCTCCACTTT
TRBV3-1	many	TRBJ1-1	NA	CASSQDLRIVF	TGTGCCAGCAGCCAAGATCTACGGATCGTCTTT
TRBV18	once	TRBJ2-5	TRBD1	CASSPGQVQETQYF	TGTGCCAGCTCACCAGGACAGGTCCAAGAGACCCAGTACTTC
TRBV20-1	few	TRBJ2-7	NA	CSATHYEQYF	TGCAGTGCTACCCACTACGAGCAGTACTTC
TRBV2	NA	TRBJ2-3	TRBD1	CASGTGGRSTDTQYF	TGTGCCAGCGGTACAGGGGGCCGGAGCACAGATACGCAGTATTTT
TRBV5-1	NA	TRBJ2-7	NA	CASSVTGQQYF	TGCGCCAGCAGCGTCACCGGACAGCAGTACTTC
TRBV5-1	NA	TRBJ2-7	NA	CASTRDWGAGEQYF	TGCGCCAGCACCCGGGACTGGGGGGCCGGGGAGCAGTACTTC
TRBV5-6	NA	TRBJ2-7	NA	CASSRPFKASYEQYF	TGTGCCAGCAGCCGGCCCTTCAAGGCGTCCTACGAGCAGTACTTC
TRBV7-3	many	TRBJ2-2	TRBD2	CASSSGLNTGELFF	TGTGCCAGCAGCTCGGGACTAAACACCGGGGAGCTGTTTTTT
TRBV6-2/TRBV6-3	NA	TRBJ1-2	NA	CASSPSRDGYGYTF	TGTGCCAGCAGTCCCTCCCGGGACGGCTATGGCTACACCTTC
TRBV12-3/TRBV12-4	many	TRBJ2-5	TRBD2	CASSFSRERRETQYF	TGTGCCAGCAGTTTCTCGCGGGAGAGGCGAGAGACCCAGTACTTC
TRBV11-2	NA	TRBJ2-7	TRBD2	CASSLDQAGGRYEQYF	TGTGCCAGCAGCTTAGATCAAGCGGGAGGGCGATACGAGCAGTACTTC
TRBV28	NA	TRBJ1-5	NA	CASTRWGYSNQPQHF	TGTGCCAGCACTCGATGGGGTTATAGCAATCAGCCCCAGCATTTT
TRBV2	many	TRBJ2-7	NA	CASNRLSSEQYF	TGTGCCAGCAATCGCTTGAGCAGCGAGCAGTACTTC
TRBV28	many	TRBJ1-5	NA	CASSSIRGGQPQHF	TGTGCCAGCAGCTCGATACGGGGGGGCCAGCCCCAGCATTTT
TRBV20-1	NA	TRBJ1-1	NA	CSARVSGNTEAFF	TGCAGTGCTAGAGTTAGTGGTAACACTGAAGCTTTCTTT
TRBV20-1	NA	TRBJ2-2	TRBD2	CSARDPGGGNGELFF	TGCAGTGCTAGAGATCCGGGAGGGGGTAACGGGGAGCTGTTTTTT
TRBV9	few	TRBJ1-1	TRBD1	CASSVEAGGATEAFF	TGTGCCAGCAGCGTAGAGGCAGGGGGCGCGACTGAAGCTTTCTTT
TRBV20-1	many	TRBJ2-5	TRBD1	CSARPTGGSETQYF	TGCAGTGCGAGACCCACAGGGGGGAGCGAGACCCAGTACTTC
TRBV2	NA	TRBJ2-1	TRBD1	CASSLTGPRDRASYNEQFF	TGTGCCAGCAGCTTAACGGGTCCGAGGGACAGGGCATCCTACAATGAGCAGTTCTTC
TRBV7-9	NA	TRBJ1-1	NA	CATTKTEAFF	TGTGCCACCACTAAGACTGAAGCTTTCTTT
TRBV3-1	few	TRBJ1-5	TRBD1	CASSRGQGEGQPQHF	TGTGCCAGCAGCCGGGGACAGGGGGAAGGTCAGCCCCAGCATTTT
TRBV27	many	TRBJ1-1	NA	CASSRRAGVNTEAFF	TGTGCCAGCAGCCGCCGGGCAGGGGTGAACACTGAAGCTTTCTTT
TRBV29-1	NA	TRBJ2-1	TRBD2	CSVERTSGVFHNEQFF	TGCAGCGTTGAGAGGACTAGCGGGGTTTTTCACAATGAGCAGTTCTTC
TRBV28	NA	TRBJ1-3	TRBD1	CASSALGTVKNTIYF	TGTGCCAGCAGCGCCCTCGGGACAGTCAAAAACACCATATATTTT
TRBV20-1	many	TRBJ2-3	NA	CSARVGDAQYF	TGCAGTGCCAGAGTGGGGGACGCGCAGTATTTT
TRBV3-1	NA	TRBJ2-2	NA	CASSQEAGTGELFF	TGTGCCAGCAGCCAAGAGGCTGGCACCGGGGAGCTGTTTTTT
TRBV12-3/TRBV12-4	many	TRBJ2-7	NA	CASSNEALAYEQYF	TGTGCCAGCAGTAATGAAGCGTTAGCCTACGAGCAGTACTTC
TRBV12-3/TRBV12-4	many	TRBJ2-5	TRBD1	CASTSGGVETQYF	TGTGCCAGCACCTCAGGGGGCGTGGAGACCCAGTACTTC